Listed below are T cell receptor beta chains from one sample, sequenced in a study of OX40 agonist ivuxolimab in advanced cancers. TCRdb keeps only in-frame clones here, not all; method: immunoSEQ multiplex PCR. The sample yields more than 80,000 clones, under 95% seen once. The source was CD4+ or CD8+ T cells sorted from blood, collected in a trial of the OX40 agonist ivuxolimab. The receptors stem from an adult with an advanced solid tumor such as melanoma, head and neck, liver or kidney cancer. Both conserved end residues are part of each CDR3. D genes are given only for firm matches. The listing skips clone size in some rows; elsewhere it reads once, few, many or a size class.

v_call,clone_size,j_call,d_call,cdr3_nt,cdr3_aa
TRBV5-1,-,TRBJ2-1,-,TGCGCCAGCAGCTTGGGCGGGGGCGGATCCTACAATGAGCAGTTCTTC,CASSLGGGGSYNEQFF
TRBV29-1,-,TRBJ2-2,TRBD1,TGCAGCGTTCACACAGGGGGGCGCACCGGGGAGCTGTTTTTT,CSVHTGGRTGELFF
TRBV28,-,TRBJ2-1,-,TGTGCCAGCAGTTCCACAGGGACCCCGAGCTCCTACAATGAGCAGTTCTTC,CASSSTGTPSSYNEQFF
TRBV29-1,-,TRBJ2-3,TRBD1,TGCAGCGATCACAGGGGTGGCACAGATACGCAGTATTTT,CSDHRGGTDTQYF
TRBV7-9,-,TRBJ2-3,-,TGTGCCAGCAGCTTAGAGTCAGATACGCAGTATTTT,CASSLESDTQYF
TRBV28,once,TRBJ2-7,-,TGTGCCAGCACCAGACCAATATTCTACGAGCAGTACTTC,CASTRPIFYEQYF
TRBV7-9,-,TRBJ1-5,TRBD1,TGTGCCAGCAGCTCACAGGGGGATAGCAATCAGCCCCAGCATTTT,CASSSQGDSNQPQHF
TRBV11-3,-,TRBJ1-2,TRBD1,TGTGCCAGCAGCCAGGGGGCTAACTATGGCTACACCTTC,CASSQGANYGYTF
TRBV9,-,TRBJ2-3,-,TGTGCCAGCACCCCGCAGGGGGAGGTGAGGGGCTACACAGATACGCAGTATTTT,CASTPQGEVRGYTDTQYF
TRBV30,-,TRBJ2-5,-,TGTGCCTGGACGACCGGGGGCCGGCAAGAGACCCAGTACTTC,CAWTTGGRQETQYF
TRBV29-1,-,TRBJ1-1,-,TGCAGCGTAGGGGCCGCGAACACTGAAGCTTTCTTT,CSVGAANTEAFF
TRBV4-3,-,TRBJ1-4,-,TGCGCCAGCAGCCAAGGCGGGAATGTTAATGAAAAACTGTTTTTT,CASSQGGNVNEKLFF
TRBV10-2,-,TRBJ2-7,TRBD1,TGCGCCAGCAGTAGAGGGGGACAGGGGGCCTACGAGCAGTACTTC,CASSRGGQGAYEQYF
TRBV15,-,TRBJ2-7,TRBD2,TGTGCCACCAGCGGAAGCGGGAGCTTTGGAAACGAGCAGTACTTC,CATSGSGSFGNEQYF
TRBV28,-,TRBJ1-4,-,TGTGCCAGCAGTTCTGGGATGTATAATGAAAAACTGTTTTTT,CASSSGMYNEKLFF
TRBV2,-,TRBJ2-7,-,TGTGCCAGCAGTTTTACGATGACAGCTTACGAGCAGTACTTC,CASSFTMTAYEQYF
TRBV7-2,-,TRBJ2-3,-,TGTGCCAGCAGCTCCATAGACACAGATACGCAGTATTTT,CASSSIDTDTQYF
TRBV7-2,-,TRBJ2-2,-,TGTGCCAGCAGCTTAGACGGGGTCGGGGAGCTGTTTTTT,CASSLDGVGELFF
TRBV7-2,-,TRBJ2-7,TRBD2,TGTGCCAGCAGCTTAGACGGACTAGCGGGAGAGTGGTACTTC,CASSLDGLAGEWYF
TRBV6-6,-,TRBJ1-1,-,TGTGCCAGCAAAGTAGGTATGAACACTGAAGCTTTCTTT,CASKVGMNTEAFF
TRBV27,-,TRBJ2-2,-,TGTGCCAGCAAGGGCTTAGCGGTCACCGGGGAGCTGTTTTTT,CASKGLAVTGELFF
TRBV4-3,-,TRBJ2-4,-,TGCGCCAGCAGCCAAGAAACTAGCAACATTCAGTACTTC,CASSQETSNIQYF
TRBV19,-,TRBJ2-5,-,TGTGCCAGTAGTGACCCATCCCGGGGTGCGGAGACCCAGTACTTC,CASSDPSRGAETQYF
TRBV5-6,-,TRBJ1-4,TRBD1,TGTGCCAGCAGCTTCAAGGGGGCAGGTGAAAAACTGTTTTTT,CASSFKGAGEKLFF
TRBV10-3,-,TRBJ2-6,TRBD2,TGTGCCACCCCCACTAGCGGATCTATACCCCCTGGGGCCAACGTCCTGACTTTC,CATPTSGSIPPGANVLTF
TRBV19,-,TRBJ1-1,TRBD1,TGTGCCAGTAGTATCCAGGGGGCAGGGGACACTGAAGCTTTCTTT,CASSIQGAGDTEAFF